Below, 15 T cell receptor beta chains from the same sample are listed, as sequenced in a study of cytomegalovirus exposure and HLA in healthy donors. Amplification used 60 Vbeta primers and 13 Jbeta primers. Method: immunoSEQ multiplex PCR; TCRdb's copy keeps in-frame clones and lacks some. The sample yields around 50,000 clones, approximately 80% seen once. The sequenced sample was PBMCs. These receptors were obtained from a man between 45 and 60 years old in good health and CMV-seronegative.

The V and J genes are TRBV13 and TRBJ2-3, with TRBD1 identical over 8 bases. There are 17 residues in the CDR3. The V gene's germline CDR1 is PRHDT and CDR2 FYEKMQ (reference sequence). Unmatched junction bases numbered 17, after V lost 3 bases and J lost 9 bases. CDR3: CASSLGVLRGRLVTQYF. The DNA of the CDR3 is TGTGCCAGCAGCTTGGGGGTCCTCAGGGGGCGGCTAGTAACGCAGTATTTT.

This clone came up a few times. The V call is TRBV7-9, the J call TRBJ2-7, with 8 bases fitting TRBD1. With V trimmed by 5 bases and J by 3 bases, 3 bases remained unmatched. CDR1 and CDR2 (germline): SEHNR, FQNEAQ (reference sequence). There are 13 residues in the CDR3. The CDR3 DNA reads as TGTGCCAGCAGCCGCGGACAGGGCTACGAGCAGTACTTC. This translates into CASSRGQGYEQYF.

The chain carries TRBV7-6 and TRBJ2-2, with 9 bases fitting TRBD2. Per the germline V gene, CDR1 is SGHVS and CDR2 is FNYEAQ. This CDR3 has 16 amino acids. The trim removed 5 bases at V and 2 bases at J, leaving 6 bases unmatched. Here the CDR3 DNA reads TGTGCCAGCAGCCCACGGACTAGCGTAAACACCGGGGAGCTGTTTTTT. This translates into CASSPRTSVNTGELFF.

The gene calls are TRBV5-8 and TRBJ2-2, with D perhaps TRBD2 (6 bases). The ends were cut back, 4 bases at V and 8 bases at J, with 12 bases in the middle. CDR3 size: 13 residues. CDR1 is SGHTS, CDR2 YDEGEE, per germline. This chain's CDR3 is CASSTGLLGELFF. The CDR3 nucleotides are TGTGCCAGCAGCACGGGACTTTTAGGGGAGCTGTTTTTT.

The chain uses TRBV6-6 and TRBJ2-3; D ambiguous. The CDR3 runs to 14 residues. From germline, CDR1 is MNHNY and CDR2 SVGAGI (reference sequence). Trimming took 3 bases from V and 0 from J, leaving 7 bases between them. In nucleotides, the CDR3 is TGTGCCAGCAGTTATGGCAGTAGCACAGATACGCAGTATTTT. Protein product: CASSYGSSTDTQYF.

V is TRBV10-2 and J is TRBJ2-4; perhaps TRBD1 as D (6 bases). The CDR3 has 16 residues. The germline V gene encodes CDR1 WSHSY and CDR2 SAAADI. With 7 bases removed from V and 6 bases from J, the gap between germline ends came to 22 bases. CDR3: CASNQGPRGSGNIQYF. The DNA for the CDR3 is TGCGCCAGCAACCAGGGGCCCCGAGGGAGCGGAAACATTCAGTACTTC.

The rearrangement links TRBV29-1 to TRBJ1-2; no definite D call. Germline V CDR1 and CDR2: SQVTM, ANQGSEA. Trimming shortened V by 3 bases and J by 4 bases, and 12 bases separated the two germline ends. CDR3 length: 13 amino acids. The CDR3 DNA sequence: TGCAGCGTTGAGTCTGGGCTGAGCTATGGCTACACCTTC. This translates into CSVESGLSYGYTF.

The rearrangement uses TRBV4-3 and TRBJ2-7, with TRBD2 identical over 10 bases. Losses at the gene ends were 0 bases for V and 6 bases for J; bases not matched to a gene: 5. CDR1 is LGHNA and CDR2 is YSLEER in the germline V gene. This CDR3 region has 15 residues. CDR3 DNA sequence: TGCGCCAGCAGCCAAGACAAGCGGGGGGGCCGCGAGCAGTACTTC. Its protein product is CASSQDKRGGREQYF.

The chain combines TRBV6-6 with TRBJ1-5; D gene unclear. Per germline, CDR1 MNHNY and CDR2 SVGAGI (reference sequence). The CDR3 runs to 14 residues. V was pared by 7 bases and J by 2 bases, with 12 bases between. DNA of the CDR3: TGTGCCAGCAAAGATCCGGGAGGCAATCAGCCCCAGCATTTT. Amino acids: CASKDPGGNQPQHF.

The rearrangement links TRBV7-8 to TRBJ1-2; 10 bases align to TRBD1. The CDR3 covers 12 residues. The trim removed 8 bases at V and 5 bases at J, leaving 2 bases unmatched. Germline V gene sequence: CDR1 SGHVS, CDR2 FQNEAQ. The CDR3 here is CASWDRGYGYTF. CDR3 bases: TGTGCCAGCTGGGACAGGGGATATGGCTACACCTTC.

The chain carries TRBV2 and TRBJ2-3; TRBD2 agrees at 11 bases. The germline gives CDR1 SNHLY, CDR2 FYNNEI. The CDR3 totals 16 residues. V lost 2 bases, J lost 2 bases, and 3 bases stayed unmatched. CDR3 sequence: CASSEFSGGATDTQYF. CDR3 nucleotide sequence: TGTGCCAGCAGTGAATTTAGCGGGGGGGCCACAGATACGCAGTATTTT.

This clone was seen a single time. The chain is built from TRBV19 and TRBJ1-5, with TRBD1 as a possible D gene (5 bases). Germline V CDR1 and CDR2: LNHDA, SQIVND (reference sequence). Deletions cut 5 bases from V and 9 bases from J, with 11 bases between. The CDR3 is 12 residues long. In nucleotides, the CDR3 is TGTGCCAGTAGTGAGCAGGGAGGGCCCCAGCATTTT. Translating it yields CASSEQGGPQHF.

V gene TRBV19 combines with J gene TRBJ1-5, with D maybe TRBD1 (5 bases). In germline, CDR1 is LNHDA, CDR2 SQIVND (reference sequence). Trimming shortened V by 3 bases and J by 0 bases, and 9 bases separated the two germline ends. This CDR3 spans 15 amino acids. The CDR3 reads CASSIRQHSNQPQHF. The CDR3 DNA reads as TGTGCCAGTAGTATCCGACAGCATAGCAATCAGCCCCAGCATTTT.

The chain couples TRBV5-4 to TRBJ2-5; 11 bases fit TRBD1. TRBJ2-7 matches the DNA end more closely, so the J call is doubtful. CDR1 SGHNT and CDR2 YYREEE come from the germline V gene (reference sequence). The CDR3 runs 15 residues. CDR3 amino acids: CASSLGTGGWYEQYF. The CDR3 DNA sequence: TGTGCCAGCAGCCTCGGGACAGGGGGATGGTACGAGCAGTACTTC.

The CDR3 protein is CASSLYPPTSGVFYEQYF. The CDR3 DNA follows: TGTGCCAGCAGTTTATATCCCCCTACTAGCGGGGTCTTCTACGAGCAGTACTTC. The chain joins TRBV27 to TRBJ2-7; 10 nucleotides agree with TRBD2. Germline assignment: CDR1 MNHEY and CDR2 SMNVEV (reference sequence). The trim removed 1 base at V and 3 bases at J, leaving 12 bases unmatched. The CDR3 covers 18 residues.